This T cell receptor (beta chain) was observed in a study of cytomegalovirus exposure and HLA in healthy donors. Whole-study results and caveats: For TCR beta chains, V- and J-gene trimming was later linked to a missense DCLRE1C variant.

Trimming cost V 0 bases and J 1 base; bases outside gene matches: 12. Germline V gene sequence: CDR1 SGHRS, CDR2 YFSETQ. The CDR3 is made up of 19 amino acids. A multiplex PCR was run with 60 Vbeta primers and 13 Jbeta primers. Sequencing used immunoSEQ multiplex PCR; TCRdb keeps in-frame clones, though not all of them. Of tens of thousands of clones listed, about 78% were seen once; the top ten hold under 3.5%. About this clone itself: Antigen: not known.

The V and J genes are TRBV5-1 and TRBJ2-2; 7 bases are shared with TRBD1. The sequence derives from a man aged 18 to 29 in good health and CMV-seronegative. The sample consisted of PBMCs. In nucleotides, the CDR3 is TGCGCCAGCAGCTTGGCCATTCCCACAGGGGTACTGAACACCGGGGAGCTGTTTTTT. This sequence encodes CASSLAIPTGVLNTGELFF. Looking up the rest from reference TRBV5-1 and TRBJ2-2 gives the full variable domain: KAGVTQTPRYLIKTRGQQVTLSCSPISGHRSVSWYQQTPGQGLQFLFEYFSETQRNKGNFPGRFSGRQFSNSRSEMNVSTLELGDSALYLCASSLAIPTGVLNTGELFFGEGSRLTVL.